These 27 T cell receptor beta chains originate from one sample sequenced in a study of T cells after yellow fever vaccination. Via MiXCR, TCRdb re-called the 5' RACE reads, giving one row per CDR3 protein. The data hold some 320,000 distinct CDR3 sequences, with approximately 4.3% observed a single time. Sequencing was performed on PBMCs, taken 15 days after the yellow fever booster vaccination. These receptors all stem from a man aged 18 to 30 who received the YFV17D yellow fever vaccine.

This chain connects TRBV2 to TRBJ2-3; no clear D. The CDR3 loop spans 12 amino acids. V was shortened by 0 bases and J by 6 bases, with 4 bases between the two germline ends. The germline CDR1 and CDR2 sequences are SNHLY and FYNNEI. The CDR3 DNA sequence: TGTGCCAGCAGTGAAGCTGGGGATACGCAGTATTTT. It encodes CASSEAGDTQYF.

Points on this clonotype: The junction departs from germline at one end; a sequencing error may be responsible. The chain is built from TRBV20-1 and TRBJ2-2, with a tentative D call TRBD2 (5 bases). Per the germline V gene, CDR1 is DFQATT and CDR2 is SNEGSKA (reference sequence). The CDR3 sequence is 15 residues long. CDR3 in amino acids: CSTRDHGSYTGELFF. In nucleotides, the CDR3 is TGCAGTACTAGAGATCATGGGTCGTACACCGGGGAGCTGTTTTTT.

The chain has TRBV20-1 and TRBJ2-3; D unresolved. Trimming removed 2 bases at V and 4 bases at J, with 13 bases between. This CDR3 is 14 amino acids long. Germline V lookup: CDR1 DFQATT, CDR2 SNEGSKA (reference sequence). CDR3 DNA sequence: TGCAGTGCTAGAATCGTCGGGTTCGCAGATACGCAGTATTTT. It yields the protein CSARIVGFADTQYF.

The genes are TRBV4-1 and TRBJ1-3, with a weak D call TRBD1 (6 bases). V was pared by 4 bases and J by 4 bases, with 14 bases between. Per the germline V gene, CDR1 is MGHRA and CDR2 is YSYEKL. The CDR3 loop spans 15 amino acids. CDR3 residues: CASSPEPGAGNTIYF. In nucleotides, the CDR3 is TGCGCCAGCAGCCCAGAGCCGGGGGCCGGAAACACCATATATTTT.

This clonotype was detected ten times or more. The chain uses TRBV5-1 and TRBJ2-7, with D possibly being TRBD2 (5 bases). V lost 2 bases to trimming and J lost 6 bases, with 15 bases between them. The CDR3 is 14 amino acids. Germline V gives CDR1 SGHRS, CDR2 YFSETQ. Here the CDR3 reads CASSFFQAEGEQYF. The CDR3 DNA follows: TGCGCCAGCAGCTTTTTCCAGGCAGAGGGCGAGCAGTACTTC.

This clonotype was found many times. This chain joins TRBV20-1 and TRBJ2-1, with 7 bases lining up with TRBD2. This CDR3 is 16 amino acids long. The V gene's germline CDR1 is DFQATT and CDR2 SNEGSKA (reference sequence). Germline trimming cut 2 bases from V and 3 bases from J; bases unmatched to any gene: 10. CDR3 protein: CSARKLASGNYNEQFF. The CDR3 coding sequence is TGCAGTGCTAGAAAGTTGGCTAGCGGAAACTACAATGAGCAGTTCTTC.

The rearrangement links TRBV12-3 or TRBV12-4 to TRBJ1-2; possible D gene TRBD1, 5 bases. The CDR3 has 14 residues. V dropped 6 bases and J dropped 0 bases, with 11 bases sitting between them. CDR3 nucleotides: TGTGCCAGCAGCGACAGAGTGTCTAACTATGGCTACACCTTC. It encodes CASSDRVSNYGYTF.

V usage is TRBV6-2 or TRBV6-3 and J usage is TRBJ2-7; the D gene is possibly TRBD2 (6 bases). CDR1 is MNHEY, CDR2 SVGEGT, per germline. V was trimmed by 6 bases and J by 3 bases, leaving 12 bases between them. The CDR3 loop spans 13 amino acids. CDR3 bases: TGTGCCAGCAGACCCCGGGACTTCTACGAGCAGTACGTC. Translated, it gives CASRPRDFYEQYV.

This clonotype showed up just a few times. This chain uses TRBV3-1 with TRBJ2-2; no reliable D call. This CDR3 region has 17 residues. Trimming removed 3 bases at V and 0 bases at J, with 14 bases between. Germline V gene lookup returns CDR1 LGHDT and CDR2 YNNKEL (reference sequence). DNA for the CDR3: TGTGCCAGCAGCCACCGAGACACCTACTCGAACACCGGGGAGCTGTTTTTT. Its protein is CASSHRDTYSNTGELFF.

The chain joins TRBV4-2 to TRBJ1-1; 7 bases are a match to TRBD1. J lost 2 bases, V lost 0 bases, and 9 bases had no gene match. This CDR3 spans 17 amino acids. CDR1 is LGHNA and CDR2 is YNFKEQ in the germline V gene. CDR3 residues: CASSQDSGGTANTEAFF. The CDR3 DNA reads TGTGCCAGCAGCCAAGATTCAGGAGGGACAGCTAACACTGAAGCTTTCTTT.

The DNA of the CDR3 is TGCGCCAGCAGCCCGCTTCCCACAGTCTCCTACGAGCAGTACTTC. Protein: CASSPLPTVSYEQYF. This sequence joins TRBV4-1 and TRBJ2-7; D is uncertain. The length of the CDR3 is 15 residues. The V end lost 4 bases, the J end lost 0 bases, and 13 bases lay between the germline ends. Germline V gives CDR1 MGHRA, CDR2 YSYEKL.

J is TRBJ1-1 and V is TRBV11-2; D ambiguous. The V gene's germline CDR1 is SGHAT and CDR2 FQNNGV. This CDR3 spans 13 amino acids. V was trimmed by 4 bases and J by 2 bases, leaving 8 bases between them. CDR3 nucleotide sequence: TGTGCCAGCAGCTCGCGAACCAACACTGAAGCTTTCTTT. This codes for CASSSRTNTEAFF.

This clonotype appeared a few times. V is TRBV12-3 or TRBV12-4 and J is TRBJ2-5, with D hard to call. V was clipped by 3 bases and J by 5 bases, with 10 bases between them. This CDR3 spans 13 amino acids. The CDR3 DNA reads TGTGCCAGCAGTTTCCTCGGTTGGGAGACCCAGTACTTC. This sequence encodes CASSFLGWETQYF.

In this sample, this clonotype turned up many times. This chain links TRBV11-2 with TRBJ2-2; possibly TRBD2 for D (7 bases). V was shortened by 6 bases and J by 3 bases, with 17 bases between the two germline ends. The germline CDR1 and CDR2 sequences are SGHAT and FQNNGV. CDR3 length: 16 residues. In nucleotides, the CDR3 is TGTGCCAGCAGGTTGCCCGGGGGGCGGGACACCGGGGAGCTGTTTTTT. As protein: CASRLPGGRDTGELFF.

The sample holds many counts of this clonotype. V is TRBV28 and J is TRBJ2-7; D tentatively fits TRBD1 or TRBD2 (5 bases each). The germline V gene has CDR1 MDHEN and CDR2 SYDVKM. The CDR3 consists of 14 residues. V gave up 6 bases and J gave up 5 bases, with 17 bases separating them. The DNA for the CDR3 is TGTGCCAGCAGCGTCGAGGGGTCTAGCAACGAGCAGTACGTC. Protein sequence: CASSVEGSSNEQYV.

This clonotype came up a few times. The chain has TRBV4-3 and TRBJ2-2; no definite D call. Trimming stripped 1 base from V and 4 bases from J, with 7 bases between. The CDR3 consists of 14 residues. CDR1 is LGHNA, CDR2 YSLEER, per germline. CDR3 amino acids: CASSQVRSTGELFF. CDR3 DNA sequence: TGCGCCAGCAGCCAAGTAAGGAGCACCGGGGAGCTGTTTTTT.

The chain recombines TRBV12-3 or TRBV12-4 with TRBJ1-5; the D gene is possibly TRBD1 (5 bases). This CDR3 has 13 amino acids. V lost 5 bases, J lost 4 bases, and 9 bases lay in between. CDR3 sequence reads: CASSQGYNQPQHF. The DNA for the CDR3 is TGTGCCAGCAGTCAGGGTTATAATCAGCCCCAGCATTTT.

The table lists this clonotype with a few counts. CDR3 sequence: CASSPGVGTKNIQYF. The CDR3 nucleotides read TGTGCCAGCAGCCCAGGGGTTGGAACCAAAAACATTCAGTACTTC. The V call is TRBV12-3 or TRBV12-4, the J call TRBJ2-4, with TRBD1 as a possible D gene (6 bases). Between the trimmed V and J ends, which lost 6 bases and 2 bases, there was a span of 14 bases. The CDR3 runs 15 residues.

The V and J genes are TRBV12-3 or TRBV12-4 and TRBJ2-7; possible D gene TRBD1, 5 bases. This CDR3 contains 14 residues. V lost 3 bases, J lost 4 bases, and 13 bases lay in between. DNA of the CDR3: TGTGCCAGCAGTTTCGACAGTACCTTATACGAGCAGTACTTC. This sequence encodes CASSFDSTLYEQYF.

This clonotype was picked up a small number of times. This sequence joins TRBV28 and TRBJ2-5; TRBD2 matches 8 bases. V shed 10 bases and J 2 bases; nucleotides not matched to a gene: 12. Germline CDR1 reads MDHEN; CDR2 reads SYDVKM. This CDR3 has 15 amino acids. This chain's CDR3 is CATSRAGGLQETQYF. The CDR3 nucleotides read TGTGCCACCTCCCGCGCGGGGGGCCTACAAGAGACCCAGTACTTC.

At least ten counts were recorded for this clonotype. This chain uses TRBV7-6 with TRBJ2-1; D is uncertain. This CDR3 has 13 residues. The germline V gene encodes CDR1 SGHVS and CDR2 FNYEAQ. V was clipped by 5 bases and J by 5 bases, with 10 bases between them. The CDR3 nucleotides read TGTGCCAGCAGCAACTGGAATAACAATGAGCAGTTCTTC. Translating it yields CASSNWNNNEQFF.

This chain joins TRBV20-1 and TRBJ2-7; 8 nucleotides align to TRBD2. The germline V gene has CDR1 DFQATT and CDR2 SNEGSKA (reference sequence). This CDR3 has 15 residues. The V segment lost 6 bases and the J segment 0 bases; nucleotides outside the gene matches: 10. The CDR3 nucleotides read TGCAGTGCCCGGGGCGGGGGGACGAGCTCCTACGAGCAGTACTTC. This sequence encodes CSARGGGTSSYEQYF.

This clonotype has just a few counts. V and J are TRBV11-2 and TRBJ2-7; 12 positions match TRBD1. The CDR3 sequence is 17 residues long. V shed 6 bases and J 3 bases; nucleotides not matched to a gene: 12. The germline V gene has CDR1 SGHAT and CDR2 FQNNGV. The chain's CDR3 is CASSYGGDRGRLYEQYF. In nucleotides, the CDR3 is TGTGCCAGCAGTTATGGCGGGGACAGGGGGCGCCTCTACGAGCAGTACTTC. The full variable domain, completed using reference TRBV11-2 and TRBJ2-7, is EAGVAQSPRYKIIEKRQSVAFWCNPISGHATLYWYQQILGQGPKLLIQFQNNGVVDDSQLPKDRFSAERLKGVDSTLKIQPAKLEDSAVYLCASSYGGDRGRLYEQYFGPGTRLTVT.

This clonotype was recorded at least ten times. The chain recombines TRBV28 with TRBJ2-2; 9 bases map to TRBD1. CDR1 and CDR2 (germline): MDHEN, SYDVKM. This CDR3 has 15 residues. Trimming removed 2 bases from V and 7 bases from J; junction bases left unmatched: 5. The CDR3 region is CASSLGDRVVGELFF. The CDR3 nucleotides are TGTGCCAGCAGTTTAGGGGACAGGGTTGTCGGGGAGCTGTTTTTT. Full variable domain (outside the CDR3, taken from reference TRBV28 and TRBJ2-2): DVKVTQSSRYLVKRTGEKVFLECVQDMDHENMFWYRQDPGLGLRLIYFSYDVKMKEKGDIPEGYSVSREKKERFSLILESASTNQTSMYLCASSLGDRVVGELFFGEGSRLTVL.

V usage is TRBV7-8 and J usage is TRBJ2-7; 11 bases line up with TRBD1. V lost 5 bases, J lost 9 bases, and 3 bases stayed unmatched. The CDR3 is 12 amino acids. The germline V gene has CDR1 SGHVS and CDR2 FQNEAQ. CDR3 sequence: CASSTGQGAQYV. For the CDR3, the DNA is TGTGCCAGCAGCACCGGACAGGGGGCGCAGTACGTC.

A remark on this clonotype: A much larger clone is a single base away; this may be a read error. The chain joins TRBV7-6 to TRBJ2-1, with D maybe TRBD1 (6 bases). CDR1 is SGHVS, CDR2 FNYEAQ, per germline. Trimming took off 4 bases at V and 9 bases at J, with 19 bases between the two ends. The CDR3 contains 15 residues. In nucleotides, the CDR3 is TGTGCCAGCAGCTCAGACCCTGGGGGCCTAAGTGAGCAGTTCTTC. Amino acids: CASSSDPGGLSEQFF.

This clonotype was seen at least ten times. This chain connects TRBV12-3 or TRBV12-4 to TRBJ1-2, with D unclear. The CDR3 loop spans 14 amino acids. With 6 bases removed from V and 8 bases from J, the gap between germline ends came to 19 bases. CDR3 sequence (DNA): TGTGCCAGCAGACTAAACTCTATCACGGGCGGCTACACCTTC. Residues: CASRLNSITGGYTF.